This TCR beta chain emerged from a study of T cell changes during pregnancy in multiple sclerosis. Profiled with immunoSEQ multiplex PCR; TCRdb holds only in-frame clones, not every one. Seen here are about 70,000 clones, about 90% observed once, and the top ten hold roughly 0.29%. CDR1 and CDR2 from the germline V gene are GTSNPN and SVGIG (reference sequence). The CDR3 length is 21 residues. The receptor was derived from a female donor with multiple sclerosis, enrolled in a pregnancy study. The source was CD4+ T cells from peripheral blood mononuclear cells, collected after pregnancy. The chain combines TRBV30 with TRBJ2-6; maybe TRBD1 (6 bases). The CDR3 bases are TGTGCAACTGAACAAGACCATAGGGGGAGTATACAGTCCTCTGGGGCCAACGTCCTGACTTTC. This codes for CATEQDHRGSIQSSGANVLTF.